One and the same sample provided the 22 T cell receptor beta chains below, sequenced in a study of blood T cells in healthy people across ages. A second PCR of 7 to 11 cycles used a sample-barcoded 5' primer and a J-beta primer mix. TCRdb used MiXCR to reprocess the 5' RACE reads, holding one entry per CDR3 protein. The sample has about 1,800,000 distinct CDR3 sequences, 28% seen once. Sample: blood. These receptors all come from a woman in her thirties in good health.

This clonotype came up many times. The CDR3 sequence: CASNWQGYTEAFF. For the CDR3, the DNA is TGTGCCAGCAACTGGCAGGGGTACACTGAAGCTTTCTTT. V usage is TRBV7-2 and J usage is TRBJ1-1, with D possibly TRBD1 on 6 matching bases. This CDR3 region has 13 residues. CDR1 SGHTA and CDR2 FQGNSA come from the germline V gene. Trimming took off 7 bases at V and 3 bases at J, with 12 bases between the two ends.

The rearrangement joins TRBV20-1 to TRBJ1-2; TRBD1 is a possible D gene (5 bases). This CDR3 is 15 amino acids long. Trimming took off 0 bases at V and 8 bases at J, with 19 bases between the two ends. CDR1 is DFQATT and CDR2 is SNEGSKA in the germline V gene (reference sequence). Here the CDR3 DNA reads TGCAGTGCTAGAGATATGGGCGGGGCGGGCGACGGCTACACCTTC. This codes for CSARDMGGAGDGYTF.

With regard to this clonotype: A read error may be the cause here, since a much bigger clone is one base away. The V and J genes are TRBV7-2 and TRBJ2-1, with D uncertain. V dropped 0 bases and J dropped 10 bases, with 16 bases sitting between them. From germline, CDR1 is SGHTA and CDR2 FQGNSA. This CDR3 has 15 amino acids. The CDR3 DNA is TGTGCCAGCAGCTTAGCCACAGCTTCGTCGCTCGAGCAGTTCTTC. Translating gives CASSLATASSLEQFF.

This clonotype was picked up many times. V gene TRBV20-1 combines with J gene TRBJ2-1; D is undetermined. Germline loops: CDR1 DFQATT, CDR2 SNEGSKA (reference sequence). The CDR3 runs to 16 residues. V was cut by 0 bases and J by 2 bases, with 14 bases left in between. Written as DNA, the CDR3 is TGCAGTGCTAGAGATATTGGCGGAACCCCCTACAATGAGCAGTTCTTC. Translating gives CSARDIGGTPYNEQFF.

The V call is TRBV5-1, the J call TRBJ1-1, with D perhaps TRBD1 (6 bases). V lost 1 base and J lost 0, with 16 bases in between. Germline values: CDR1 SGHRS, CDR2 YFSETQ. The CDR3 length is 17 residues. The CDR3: CASSLTVPGAMNTEAFF. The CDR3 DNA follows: TGCGCCAGCAGCTTGACAGTTCCGGGGGCTATGAACACTGAAGCTTTCTTT. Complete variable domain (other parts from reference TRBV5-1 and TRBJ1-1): KAGVTQTPRYLIKTRGQQVTLSCSPISGHRSVSWYQQTPGQGLQFLFEYFSETQRNKGNFPGRFSGRQFSNSRSEMNVSTLELGDSALYLCASSLTVPGAMNTEAFFGQGTRLTVV.

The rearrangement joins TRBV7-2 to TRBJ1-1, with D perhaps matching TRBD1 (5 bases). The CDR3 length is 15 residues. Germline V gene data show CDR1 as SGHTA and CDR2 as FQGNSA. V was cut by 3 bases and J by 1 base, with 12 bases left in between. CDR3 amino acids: CASSLVEGSNTEAFF. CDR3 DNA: TGTGCCAGCAGCTTGGTTGAGGGGTCGAACACTGAAGCTTTCTTT. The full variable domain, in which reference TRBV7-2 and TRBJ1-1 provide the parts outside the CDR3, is GAGVSQSPSNKVTEKGKDVELRCDPISGHTALYWYRQSLGQGLEFLIYFQGNSAPDKSGLPSDRFSAERTGGSVSTLTIQRTQQEDSAVYLCASSLVEGSNTEAFFGQGTRLTVV.

The CDR3 reads CASSSGTGLMNTEAFF. CDR3 in DNA: TGTGCCAGCAGTTCCGGGACAGGCCTTATGAACACTGAAGCTTTCTTT. The chain joins TRBV28 to TRBJ1-1, with 8 bases aligning to TRBD1. Per the germline V gene, CDR1 is MDHEN and CDR2 is SYDVKM. Trimming cost V 4 bases and J 0 bases; bases outside gene matches: 7. The CDR3 covers 16 residues.

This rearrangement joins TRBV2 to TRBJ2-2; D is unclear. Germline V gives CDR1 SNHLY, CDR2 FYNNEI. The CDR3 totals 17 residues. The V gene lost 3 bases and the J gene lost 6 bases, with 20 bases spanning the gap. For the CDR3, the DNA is TGTGCCAGCAGTGACCCAGCCGGGCCATCACCTTCCGGGGAGCTGTTTTTT. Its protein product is CASSDPAGPSPSGELFF.

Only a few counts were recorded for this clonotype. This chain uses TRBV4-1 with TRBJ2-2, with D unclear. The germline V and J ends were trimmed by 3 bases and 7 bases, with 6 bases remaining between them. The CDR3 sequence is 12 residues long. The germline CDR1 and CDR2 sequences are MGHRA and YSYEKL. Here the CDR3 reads CASSHPGGELFF. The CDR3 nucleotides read TGCGCCAGCAGCCACCCTGGCGGGGAGCTGTTTTTT.

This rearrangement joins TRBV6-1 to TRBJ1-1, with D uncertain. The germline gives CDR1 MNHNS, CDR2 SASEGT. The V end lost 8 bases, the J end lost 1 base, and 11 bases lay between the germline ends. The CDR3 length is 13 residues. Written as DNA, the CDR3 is TGTGCCAGCGGTTTTCAGGAGAACACTGAAGCTTTCTTT. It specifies CASGFQENTEAFF.

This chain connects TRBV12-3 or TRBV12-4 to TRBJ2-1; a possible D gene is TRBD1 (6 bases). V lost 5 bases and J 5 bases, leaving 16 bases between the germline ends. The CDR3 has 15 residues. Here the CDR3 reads CASSKSGAQNNEQFF. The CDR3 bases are TGTGCCAGCAGTAAATCAGGGGCGCAGAACAATGAGCAGTTCTTC.

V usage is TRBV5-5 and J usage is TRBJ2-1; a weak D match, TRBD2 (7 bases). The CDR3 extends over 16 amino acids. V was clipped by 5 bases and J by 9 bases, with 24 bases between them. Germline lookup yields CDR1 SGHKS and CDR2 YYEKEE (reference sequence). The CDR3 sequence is CASREVTGGLFAEQFF. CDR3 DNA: TGTGCCAGCAGGGAGGTGACGGGGGGCCTCTTTGCTGAGCAGTTCTTC.

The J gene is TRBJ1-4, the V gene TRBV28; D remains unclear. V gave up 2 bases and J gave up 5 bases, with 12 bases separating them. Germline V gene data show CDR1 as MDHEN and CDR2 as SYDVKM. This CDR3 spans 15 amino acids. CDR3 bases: TGTGCCAGCAGTTTAGGCGGGATAAGGAATGAAAAACTGTTTTTT. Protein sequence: CASSLGGIRNEKLFF.

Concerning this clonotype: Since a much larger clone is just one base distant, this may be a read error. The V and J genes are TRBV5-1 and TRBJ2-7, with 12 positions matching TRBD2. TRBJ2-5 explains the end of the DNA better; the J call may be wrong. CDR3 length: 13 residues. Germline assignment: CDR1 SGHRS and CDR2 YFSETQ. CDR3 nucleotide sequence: TGCGCCAGCGGGACTAGCGGGCAAGGGACCCAGTACTTC. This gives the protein CASGTSGQGTQYF.

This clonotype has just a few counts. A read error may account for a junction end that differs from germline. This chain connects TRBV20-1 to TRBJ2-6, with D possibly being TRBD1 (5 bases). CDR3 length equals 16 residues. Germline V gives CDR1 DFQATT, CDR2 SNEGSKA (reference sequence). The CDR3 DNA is TGCAGTGCCTCGGACGGGTCCCCCTCTGGGGCCAACGTCCGGACTTTC. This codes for CSASDGSPSGANVRTF.

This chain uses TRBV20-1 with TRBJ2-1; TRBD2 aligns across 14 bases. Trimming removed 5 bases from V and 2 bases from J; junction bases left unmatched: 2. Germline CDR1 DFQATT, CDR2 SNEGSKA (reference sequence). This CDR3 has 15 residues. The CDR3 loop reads CSAQGLAGAYNEQFF. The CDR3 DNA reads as TGCAGTGCTCAGGGACTAGCGGGGGCCTACAATGAGCAGTTCTTC.

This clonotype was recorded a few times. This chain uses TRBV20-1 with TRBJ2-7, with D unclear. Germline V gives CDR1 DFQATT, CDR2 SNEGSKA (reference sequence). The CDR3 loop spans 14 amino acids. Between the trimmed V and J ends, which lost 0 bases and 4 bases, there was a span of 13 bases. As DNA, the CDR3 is TGCAGTGCTAGAGATCCGATAGGAGCATACGAGCAGTACTTC. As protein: CSARDPIGAYEQYF.

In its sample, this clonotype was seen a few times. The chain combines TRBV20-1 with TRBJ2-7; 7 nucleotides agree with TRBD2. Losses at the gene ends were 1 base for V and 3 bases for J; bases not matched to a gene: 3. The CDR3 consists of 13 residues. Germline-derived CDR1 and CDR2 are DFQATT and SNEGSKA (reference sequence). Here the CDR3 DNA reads TGCAGTGCTAGAGGGGAGGGTTTCTACGAGCAGTACTTC. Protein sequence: CSARGEGFYEQYF.

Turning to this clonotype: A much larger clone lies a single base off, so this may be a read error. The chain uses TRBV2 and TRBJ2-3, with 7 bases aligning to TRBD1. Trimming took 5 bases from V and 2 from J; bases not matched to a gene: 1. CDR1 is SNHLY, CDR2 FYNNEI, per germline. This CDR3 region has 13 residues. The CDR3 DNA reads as TGTGCCAGCAGTACAGGGGTCACAGATACGCAGTATTTT. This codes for CASSTGVTDTQYF.

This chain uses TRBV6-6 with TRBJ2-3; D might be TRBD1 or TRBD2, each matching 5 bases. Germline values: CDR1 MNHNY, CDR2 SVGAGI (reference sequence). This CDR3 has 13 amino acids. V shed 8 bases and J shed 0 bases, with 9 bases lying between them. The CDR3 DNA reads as TGTGCCAGCCGGGACCTAAGCACAGATACGCAGTATTTT. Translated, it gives CASRDLSTDTQYF.

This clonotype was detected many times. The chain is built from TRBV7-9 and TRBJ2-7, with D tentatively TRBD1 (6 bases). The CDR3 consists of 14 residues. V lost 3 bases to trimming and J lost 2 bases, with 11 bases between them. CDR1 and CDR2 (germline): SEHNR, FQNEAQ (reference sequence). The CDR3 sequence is CASSFLAGAYEQYF. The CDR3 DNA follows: TGTGCCAGCAGCTTTCTGGCAGGGGCCTACGAGCAGTACTTC. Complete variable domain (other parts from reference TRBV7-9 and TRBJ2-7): DTGVSQNPRHKITKRGQNVTFRCDPISEHNRLYWYRQTLGQGPEFLTYFQNEAQLEKSRLLSDRFSAERPKGSFSTLEIQRTEQGDSAMYLCASSFLAGAYEQYFGPGTRLTVT.

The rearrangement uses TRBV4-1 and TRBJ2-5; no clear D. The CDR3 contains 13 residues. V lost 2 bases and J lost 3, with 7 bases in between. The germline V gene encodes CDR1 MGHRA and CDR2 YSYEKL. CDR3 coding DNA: TGCGCCAGCAGCCAAAGACGGGAAGAGACCCAGTACTTC. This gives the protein CASSQRREETQYF.